What follows are 16 T cell receptor beta chains derived from one specimen sequenced in a study of chemoradiotherapy in HPV16-positive cancers. The assay was immunoSEQ multiplex PCR, and TCRdb's table has in-frame clones only and misses some. In the table there are about 32,000 clones, about 87% of which are singletons. The sequences come from blood, collected from a patient who underwent chemoradiotherapy. The receptor set was obtained from a human donor with HPV-associated anogenital cancer.

The gene calls are TRBV9 and TRBJ2-2; possible D gene TRBD1, 5 bases. Trimming removed 0 bases at V and 5 bases at J, with 23 bases between. Germline values: CDR1 SGDLS, CDR2 YYNGEE. This CDR3 spans 19 amino acids. In DNA, the CDR3 is TGTGCCAGCAGCGTAGCGAGTATTTGGGGAACAGGCCCTACCGGGGAGCTGTTTTTT. Translated: CASSVASIWGTGPTGELFF.

Only a few counts were recorded for this clone. The chain carries TRBV5-4 and TRBJ1-2, with 9 bases matching TRBD1. J lost 4 bases, V lost 2 bases, and 3 bases had no gene match. Germline V CDR1 and CDR2: SGHNT, YYREEE (reference sequence). This CDR3 contains 14 residues. The DNA of the CDR3 is TGTGCCAGCAGCTTACAGGGGGCGGCCTATGGCTACACCTTC. This codes for CASSLQGAAYGYTF.

V usage is TRBV7-9 and J usage is TRBJ2-7, with a weak D call TRBD2 (6 bases). The CDR3 covers 14 residues. Trimming removed 3 bases from V and 3 bases from J, with 12 bases in between. Germline values: CDR1 SEHNR, CDR2 FQNEAQ (reference sequence). CDR3 in amino acids: CASSFEEGGYEQYF. CDR3 DNA sequence: TGTGCCAGCAGCTTTGAGGAGGGCGGCTACGAGCAGTACTTC.

The chain employs TRBV7-9 and TRBJ2-5; tentatively, D is TRBD2 (5 bases). The length of the CDR3 is 13 residues. Germline assignment: CDR1 SEHNR and CDR2 FQNEAQ (reference sequence). V gave up 5 bases and J gave up 2 bases, with 9 bases separating them. As DNA, the CDR3 is TGTGCCAGCAGCCTCAGCGGACAAGAGACCCAGTACTTC. Its translation is CASSLSGQETQYF.

CDR3 nucleotide sequence: TGTGCCAGCACCACAACTCTAGGGAGCAATCAGCCCCAGCATTTT. Its protein product is CASTTTLGSNQPQHF. The chain employs TRBV6-1 and TRBJ1-5; unclear D gene. The length of the CDR3 is 15 residues. Looked up from germline, CDR1 is MNHNS and CDR2 is SASEGT. Trimming stripped 7 bases from V and 1 base from J, with 14 bases between.

The chain uses TRBV9 and TRBJ1-1; TRBD1 is a possible D gene (5 bases). The CDR3 spans 13 residues. CDR1 is SGDLS, CDR2 YYNGEE, per germline. V gave up 0 bases and J gave up 4 bases, with 7 bases separating them. CDR3 in amino acids: CASSVGGTTEAFF. The CDR3, as DNA: TGTGCCAGCAGCGTAGGGGGGACCACTGAAGCTTTCTTT.

The rearrangement uses TRBV28 and TRBJ2-1; 7 nucleotides agree with TRBD1. This CDR3 has 15 amino acids. V gave up 0 bases and J gave up 5 bases; unmatched junction bases: 4. Germline V gene sequence: CDR1 MDHEN, CDR2 SYDVKM. The CDR3 reads CASSLWGQMHNEQFF. CDR3 sequence (DNA): TGTGCCAGCAGTTTATGGGGACAGATGCACAATGAGCAGTTCTTC.

The V gene is TRBV4-1, the J gene TRBJ2-3, with TRBD2 identical over 16 bases. The CDR3 loop spans 19 amino acids. Trimming at V came to 0 bases and at J to 4 bases, leaving 7 bases not matched to a gene. CDR1 and CDR2 from the germline V gene are MGHRA and YSYEKL. CDR3 region: CASSQDPGLAGGPSDTQYF. The CDR3 DNA follows: TGCGCCAGCAGCCAAGATCCGGGACTAGCGGGGGGGCCGTCAGATACGCAGTATTTT.

This clone was picked up one time. The rearrangement joins TRBV30 to TRBJ1-5; D call uncertain. Germline V lookup: CDR1 GTSNPN, CDR2 SVGIG (reference sequence). This CDR3 is 13 amino acids long. Trimming cost V 3 bases and J 4 bases, with 10 bases left between them. The DNA for the CDR3 is TGTGCCTGGAGCACGGAGTTAAATCAGCCCCAGCATTTT. The encoded protein is CAWSTELNQPQHF.

This chain joins TRBV28 and TRBJ1-4; D is ambiguous. V lost 7 bases and J 2 bases, leaving 14 bases between the germline ends. CDR1 is MDHEN, CDR2 SYDVKM, per germline. The CDR3 sequence is 15 residues long. CDR3 loop: CASTPAGKTNEKLFF. The CDR3 region has the DNA TGTGCCAGCACCCCCGCGGGAAAGACTAATGAAAAACTGTTTTTT.

The chain joins TRBV28 to TRBJ2-5; 9 nucleotides agree with TRBD1. The CDR3 covers 15 residues. Germline V gene data show CDR1 as MDHEN and CDR2 as SYDVKM. The J segment lost 3 bases and the V segment lost 6 bases, leaving 8 bases of the junction unmatched. Here the CDR3 reads CASSLTGGDEETQYF. CDR3 sequence (DNA): TGTGCCAGCAGCCTGACAGGGGGAGACGAAGAGACCCAGTACTTC.

The chain has TRBV11-3 and TRBJ1-1, with no clear D. Germline values: CDR1 SGHNT, CDR2 YENEEA. CDR3 length equals 13 residues. The V gene lost 0 bases and the J gene lost 1 base, with 3 bases spanning the gap. CDR3 sequence (DNA): TGTGCCAGCAGCTTAGAGGGGAACACTGAAGCTTTCTTT. The encoded protein is CASSLEGNTEAFF.

CDR3: CASRSTVNTGELFF. The CDR3, as DNA: TGTGCCAGCAGGTCGACAGTTAACACCGGGGAGCTGTTTTTT. The chain has TRBV28 and TRBJ2-2, with a tentative D call TRBD1 (5 bases). The CDR3 extends over 14 amino acids. Germline V lookup: CDR1 MDHEN, CDR2 SYDVKM. V gave up 6 bases and J gave up 2 bases, with 10 bases separating them.

This chain joins TRBV10-2 and TRBJ1-1; the D gene is possibly TRBD1 (6 bases). V was trimmed by 4 bases and J by 2 bases, leaving 8 bases between them. The CDR3 spans 13 residues. Germline V gives CDR1 WSHSY, CDR2 SAAADI. The CDR3 sequence is CASSGTENTEAFF. As DNA, the CDR3 is TGCGCCAGCAGTGGGACAGAAAACACTGAAGCTTTCTTT.

This clone was counted a single time. The J gene is TRBJ2-1, the V gene TRBV5-1; TRBD2 is a possible D gene (5 bases). Germline V gives CDR1 SGHRS, CDR2 YFSETQ. V lost 4 bases, J lost 5 bases, and 13 bases lay in between. The CDR3 has 14 residues. CDR3 residues: CASSKWTGNNEQFF. CDR3 in DNA: TGCGCCAGCAGCAAGTGGACGGGGAACAATGAGCAGTTCTTC.

The chain joins TRBV28 to TRBJ1-2; the D gene is possibly TRBD1 (5 bases). V was clipped by 8 bases and J by 4 bases, with 14 bases between them. The CDR3 is made up of 13 amino acids. Germline lookup yields CDR1 MDHEN and CDR2 SYDVKM. The CDR3 reads CASSGRSIYGYTF. CDR3 nucleotide sequence: TGTGCCAGCTCAGGGCGGTCTATCTATGGCTACACCTTC.